The 22 T cell receptor beta chains below were found in one sample sequenced in a study of CXCR3-negative and CXCR3-positive naive CD8 T cells. Study findings and constraints: TRB CDR3 hydrophobicity was greater in CXCR3-positive naive cells than in CXCR3-negative naive cells.

These receptors have no known antigen. Libraries of TRB cDNA were made by 5' RACE and carried UMIs. Following a re-call of the 5' RACE reads, TCRdb has one entry per CDR3 protein and lacks DNA. The sample's table shows some 150,000 distinct CDR3 sequences. Sequencing used naive CXCR3+ CD8+ T cells from blood. Subset given: CD45RO-CCR7+CD27+CD95- naive CD8+ T cells expressing CXCR3 (TNR3+). These receptors originate from a human donor in good health. Some clones in this sample may be carry-over from other donors' samples.

The chain carries TRBV29-1 and TRBJ2-2. The length of the CDR3 is 13 residues. Germline-derived CDR1 and CDR2 are SQVTM and ANQGSEA. This CDR3 is CSVGTSNTGVLFF.

The chain uses TRBV2 and TRBJ2-7. CDR3 length equals 14 residues. Germline values: CDR1 SNHLY, CDR2 FYNNEI. This CDR3 reads CASSDPGRAYEQYF.

The CDR3 reads CASSMPGTYLYNEQFF. The chain combines TRBV7-9 with TRBJ2-1; TCRdb indicates TRBD1, and absent DNA this call remains unverified. The germline V gene has CDR1 SEHNR and CDR2 FQNEAQ (reference sequence). This CDR3 is built from 16 residues.

The chain is built from TRBV11-2 and TRBJ2-6; TCRdb's D call, TRBD1, is unchecked because there is no DNA. The V gene's germline CDR1 is SGHAT and CDR2 FQNNGV. The CDR3 is 15 amino acids. CDR3 amino acids: CASSLTPLGANVLTF.

The chain joins TRBV29-1 to TRBJ2-1; without DNA, the TCRdb call of TRBD2 cannot be checked. The germline gives CDR1 SQVTM, CDR2 ANQGSEA. The CDR3 spans 16 residues. CDR3 region: CSVDIPSVSSYNEQFF.

The rearrangement joins TRBV18 to TRBJ1-5. The length of the CDR3 is 14 residues. Germline V gene sequence: CDR1 KGHSH, CDR2 LQKENI. The CDR3: CASSRTGPDQPQHF. The full variable domain, rest sourced from reference TRBV18 and TRBJ1-5, is NAGVMQNPRHLVRRRGQEARLRCSPMKGHSHVYWYRQLPEEGLKFMVYLQKENIIDESGMPKERFSAEFPKEGPSILRIQQVVRGDSAAYFCASSRTGPDQPQHFGDGTRLSIL.

V gene TRBV5-1 combines with J gene TRBJ1-1. From germline, CDR1 is SGHRS and CDR2 YFSETQ. The CDR3 contains 13 residues. CDR3 residues: CASSLARATEAFF.

The V gene is TRBV4-3, the J gene TRBJ1-1; TCRdb's assignment of TRBD1 cannot be checked, as there is no DNA. CDR3 size: 14 residues. The germline gives CDR1 LGHNA, CDR2 YSLEER. CDR3 amino acids: CASSLGQGAVEAFF.

This chain connects TRBV6-6 to TRBJ1-1; the TCRdb call, TRBD1, lacks DNA for checking. This CDR3 region has 14 residues. Germline CDR1 is MNHNY and CDR2 is SVGAGI (reference sequence). CDR3 amino acids: CASIHTGSRTEAFF.

V and J are TRBV11-3 and TRBJ2-7; TCRdb gives TRBD1 as the D gene, but with no DNA this cannot be confirmed. Germline-derived CDR1 and CDR2 are SGHNT and YENEEA. This CDR3 has 19 residues. This chain's CDR3 is CASSPQSEDRAQISYEQYF. The whole variable domain, filled in from reference TRBV11-3 and TRBJ2-7, reads EAGVVQSPRYKIIEKKQPVAFWCNPISGHNTLYWYLQNLGQGPELLIRYENEEAVDDSQLPKDRFSAERLKGVDSTLKIQPAELGDSAVYLCASSPQSEDRAQISYEQYFGPGTRLTVT.

The chain is built from TRBV11-2 and TRBJ2-3. This CDR3 comprises 15 residues. CDR1 and CDR2 (germline): SGHAT, FQNNGV. The CDR3 here is CASSLATRPTDTQYF.

This chain connects TRBV7-9 to TRBJ1-2; TCRdb names TRBD1, which stays unverified in the absence of DNA. The CDR3 is made up of 14 amino acids. CDR1 and CDR2 (germline): SEHNR, FQNEAQ (reference sequence). The CDR3 here is CASSHPGRAYGYTF.

V gene TRBV7-9 combines with J gene TRBJ2-2; TCRdb's D gene call, TRBD1, goes unchecked for lack of DNA. CDR1 and CDR2 (germline): SEHNR, FQNEAQ (reference sequence). CDR3 length: 17 amino acids. The CDR3 is CASSRTRGQVYTGELFF. Full variable domain (rest looked up from reference TRBV7-9 and TRBJ2-2): DTGVSQNPRHKITKRGQNVTFRCDPISEHNRLYWYRQTLGQGPEFLTYFQNEAQLEKSRLLSDRFSAERPKGSFSTLEIQRTEQGDSAMYLCASSRTRGQVYTGELFFGEGSRLTVL.

The rearrangement uses TRBV20-1 and TRBJ2-7; with no DNA, the TCRdb D assignment of TRBD2 cannot be verified. Germline V lookup: CDR1 DFQATT, CDR2 SNEGSKA (reference sequence). This CDR3 has 15 residues. CDR3 protein: CSVPGLAGSSYEQYF.

The chain employs TRBV5-1 and TRBJ2-1; TCRdb gives TRBD1 as the D gene, but with no DNA this cannot be confirmed. This CDR3 spans 13 amino acids. From germline, CDR1 is SGHRS and CDR2 YFSETQ. The CDR3: CASRPTGSNEQFF.

The chain has TRBV27 and TRBJ2-7. The CDR3 sequence is 14 residues long. Germline-derived CDR1 and CDR2 are MNHEY and SMNVEV (reference sequence). The CDR3 is CASSFTGSFYEQYF.

The rearrangement joins TRBV12-3 or TRBV12-4 to TRBJ2-3; the D call of TRBD1 rests on TCRdb alone, since no DNA is present to check it. The CDR3 is 14 amino acids. The CDR3 reads CASSLGDRTNTQYF.

The V call is TRBV27, the J call TRBJ1-2. CDR1 MNHEY and CDR2 SMNVEV come from the germline V gene (reference sequence). The CDR3 contains 13 residues. CDR3: CASSFSGDSGYTF.

This chain joins TRBV20-1 and TRBJ2-7; TCRdb gives TRBD2 as the D gene, but with no DNA this cannot be confirmed. The germline V gene encodes CDR1 DFQATT and CDR2 SNEGSKA (reference sequence). This CDR3 is built from 12 residues. The CDR3 here is CSARDFAYEQYF.

This chain joins TRBV7-2 and TRBJ2-5; the TCRdb D gene call, TRBD1, has no DNA to confirm it. Germline V gene data show CDR1 as SGHTA and CDR2 as FQGNSA. This CDR3 is 15 amino acids long. The CDR3 protein is CASSFWGAELETQYF. Variable domain in full (rest from reference TRBV7-2 and TRBJ2-5): GAGVSQSPSNKVTEKGKDVELRCDPISGHTALYWYRQSLGQGLEFLIYFQGNSAPDKSGLPSDRFSAERTGGSVSTLTIQRTQQEDSAVYLCASSFWGAELETQYFGPGTRLLVL.

This sequence joins TRBV19 and TRBJ2-1. The V gene's germline CDR1 is LNHDA and CDR2 SQIVND (reference sequence). This CDR3 has 13 residues. CDR3 protein: CASSISFGNEQFF.

The rearrangement links TRBV29-1 to TRBJ2-3. Germline loops: CDR1 SQVTM, CDR2 ANQGSEA. CDR3 size: 12 residues. CDR3 in amino acids: CSVEALADTQYF.